Listed here is a single T cell receptor beta chain. Its antigen is currently unknown. Indicated treatment: roughly 20 received Ad26.COV2.S at low or high dose, single or two shots; 5 received placebo; per-sample allocation not given. Sampling occurred on day 63 after the first vaccine or placebo injection. Vaccination employed an Ad26 vector expressing the Wuhan-strain SARS-CoV-2 spike. The data originate from a study of Ad26.COV2.S vaccination and SARS-CoV-2 variants. As for the study in general: As a participant in COV1001, the donor was in the Ad26.COV2.S trial arm. By the intramuscular route, Ad26.COV2.S was given once, or twice 56 days apart.

Study observations and caveats: Total T cell responses may have been underestimated by the TCR breadth and depth analyses.

Data came from immunoSEQ multiplex PCR; TCRdb stores just in-frame clones and leaves some out. The sample shows about 680,000 clones, around 89% of them seen only once. This CDR3 spans 14 amino acids. J lost 1 base, V lost 4 bases, and 1 base had no gene match. Germline CDR1 is SGDLS and CDR2 is YYNGEE. The specimen was peripheral blood, collected in a trial of Ad26.COV2.S vaccine versus placebo. This receptor was taken from a person aged 18-60 years who received the Ad26.COV2.S COVID-19 vaccine or a placebo. The chain is built from TRBV9 and TRBJ1-2; TRBD1 matches at 10 bases. The CDR3, as DNA: TGTGCCAGCAGCTGGGACAGGGGTAACTATGGCTACACCTTC. It encodes CASSWDRGNYGYTF.